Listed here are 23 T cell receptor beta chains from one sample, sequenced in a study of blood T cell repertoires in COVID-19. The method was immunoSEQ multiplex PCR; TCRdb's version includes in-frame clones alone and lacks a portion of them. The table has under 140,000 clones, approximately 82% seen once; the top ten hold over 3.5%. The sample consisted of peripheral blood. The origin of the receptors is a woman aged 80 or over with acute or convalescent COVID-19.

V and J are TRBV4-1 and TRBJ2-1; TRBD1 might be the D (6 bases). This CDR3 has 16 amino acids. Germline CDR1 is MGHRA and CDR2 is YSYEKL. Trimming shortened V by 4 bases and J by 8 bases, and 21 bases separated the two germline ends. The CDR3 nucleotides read TGCGCCAGCAGCCCAGGGACAACCCTCCCCTTGGATGAGCAGTTCTTC. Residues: CASSPGTTLPLDEQFF.

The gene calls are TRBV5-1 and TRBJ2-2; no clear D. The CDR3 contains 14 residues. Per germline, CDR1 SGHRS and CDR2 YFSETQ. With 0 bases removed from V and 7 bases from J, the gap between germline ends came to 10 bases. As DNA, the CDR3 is TGCGCCAGCAGCTTGGCCAACTTCCTCGGGGAGCTGTTTTTT. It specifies CASSLANFLGELFF.

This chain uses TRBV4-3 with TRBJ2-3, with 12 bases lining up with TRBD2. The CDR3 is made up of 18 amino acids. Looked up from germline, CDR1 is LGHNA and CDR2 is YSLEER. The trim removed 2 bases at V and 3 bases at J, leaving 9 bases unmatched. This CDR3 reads CASSQRRLAGDPTDTQYF. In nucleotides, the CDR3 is TGCGCCAGCAGCCAAAGGCGACTAGCGGGAGACCCTACAGATACGCAGTATTTT.

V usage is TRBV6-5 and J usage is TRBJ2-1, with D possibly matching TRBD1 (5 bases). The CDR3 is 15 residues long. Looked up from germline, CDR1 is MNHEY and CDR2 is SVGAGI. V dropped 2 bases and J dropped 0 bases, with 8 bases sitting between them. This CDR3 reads CASSYVTDSYNEQFF. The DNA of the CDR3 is TGTGCCAGCAGTTACGTGACAGACTCCTACAATGAGCAGTTCTTC.

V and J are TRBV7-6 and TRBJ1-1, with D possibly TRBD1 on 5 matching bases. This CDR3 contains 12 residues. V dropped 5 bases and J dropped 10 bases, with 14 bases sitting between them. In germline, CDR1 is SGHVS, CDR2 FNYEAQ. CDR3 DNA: TGTGCCAGCAGCCCGAGCGGGGCGGCAGCTTTCTTT. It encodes CASSPSGAAAFF.

As DNA, the CDR3 is TGTGCTAGTGGTTTGATGGGGGCCGATCAGCCCCAGCATTTT. It encodes CASGLMGADQPQHF. V usage is TRBV12-5 and J usage is TRBJ1-5, with D tentatively TRBD1 (6 bases). V was pared by 2 bases and J by 5 bases, with 10 bases between. CDR1 is LGHNT, CDR2 FRNRAP, per germline. The CDR3 is 14 residues long.

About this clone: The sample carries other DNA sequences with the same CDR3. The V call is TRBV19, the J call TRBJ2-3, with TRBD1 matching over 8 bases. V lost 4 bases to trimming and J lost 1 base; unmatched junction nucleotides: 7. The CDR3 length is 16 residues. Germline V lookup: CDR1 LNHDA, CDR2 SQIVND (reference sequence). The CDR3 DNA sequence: TGTGCCAGTAGTACCAGGACAGGGCGGGGCACAGATACGCAGTATTTT. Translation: CASSTRTGRGTDTQYF.

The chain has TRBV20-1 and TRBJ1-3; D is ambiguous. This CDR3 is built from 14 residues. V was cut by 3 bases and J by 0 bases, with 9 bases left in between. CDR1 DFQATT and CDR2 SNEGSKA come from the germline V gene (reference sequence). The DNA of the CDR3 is TGCAGTGCTAGTCCCCCCTACTCTGGAAACACCATATATTTT. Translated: CSASPPYSGNTIYF.

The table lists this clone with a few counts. This CDR3 is CASSIVLDFLGSPLHF. The CDR3 region has the DNA TGTGCCAGTAGTATAGTCTTGGACTTCTTGGGTTCACCCCTCCACTTT. V is TRBV19 and J is TRBJ1-6; D unresolved. The V end was cut by 1 base, the J end by 9 bases, with 16 bases between. The CDR3 extends over 16 amino acids. Looked up from germline, CDR1 is LNHDA and CDR2 is SQIVND (reference sequence).

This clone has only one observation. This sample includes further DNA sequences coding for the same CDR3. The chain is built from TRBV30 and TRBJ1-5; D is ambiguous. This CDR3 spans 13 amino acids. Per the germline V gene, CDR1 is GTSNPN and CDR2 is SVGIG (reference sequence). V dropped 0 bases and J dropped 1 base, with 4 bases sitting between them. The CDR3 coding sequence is TGTGCCTGGAGTGTACGGAGCAATCAGCCCCAGCATTTT. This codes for CAWSVRSNQPQHF. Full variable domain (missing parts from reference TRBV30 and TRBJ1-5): SQTIHQWPATLVQPVGSPLSLECTVEGTSNPNLYWYRQAAGRGLQLLFYSVGIGQISSEVPQNLSASRPQDRQFILSSKKLLLSDSGFYLCAWSVRSNQPQHFGDGTRLSIL.

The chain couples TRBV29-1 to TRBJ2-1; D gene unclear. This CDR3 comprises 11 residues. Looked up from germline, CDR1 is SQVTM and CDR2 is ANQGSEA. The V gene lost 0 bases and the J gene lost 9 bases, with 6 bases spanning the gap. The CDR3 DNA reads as TGCAGCGTTGAAGAGAAAGCTGAGCAGTTCTTC. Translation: CSVEEKAEQFF.

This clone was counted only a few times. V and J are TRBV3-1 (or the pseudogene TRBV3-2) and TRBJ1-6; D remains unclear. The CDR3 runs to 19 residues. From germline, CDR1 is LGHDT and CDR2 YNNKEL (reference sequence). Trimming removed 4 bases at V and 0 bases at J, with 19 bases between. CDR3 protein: CASSRPLGGFTSYNSPLHF. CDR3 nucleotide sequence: TGTGCCAGCAGCCGACCATTAGGCGGCTTTACCTCCTATAATTCACCCCTCCACTTT.

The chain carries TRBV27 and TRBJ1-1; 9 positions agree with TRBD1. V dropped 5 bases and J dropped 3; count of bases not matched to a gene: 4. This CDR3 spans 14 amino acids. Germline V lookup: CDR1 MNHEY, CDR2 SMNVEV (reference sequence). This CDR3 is CASSTHRGHTEAFF. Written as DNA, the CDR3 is TGTGCCAGCAGTACCCACAGGGGGCACACTGAAGCTTTCTTT.

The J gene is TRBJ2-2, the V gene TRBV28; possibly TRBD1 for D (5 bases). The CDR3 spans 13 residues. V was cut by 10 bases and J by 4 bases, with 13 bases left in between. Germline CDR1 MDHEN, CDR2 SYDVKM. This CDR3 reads CATFLGATGELFF. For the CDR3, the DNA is TGTGCCACCTTCCTTGGGGCCACCGGGGAGCTGTTTTTT.

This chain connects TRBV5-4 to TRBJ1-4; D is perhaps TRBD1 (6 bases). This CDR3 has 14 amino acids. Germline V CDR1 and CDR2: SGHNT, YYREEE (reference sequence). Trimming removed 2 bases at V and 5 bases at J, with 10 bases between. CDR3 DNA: TGTGCCAGCAGCTTCGGACAGTCAAATGAAAAACTGTTTTTT. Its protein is CASSFGQSNEKLFF.

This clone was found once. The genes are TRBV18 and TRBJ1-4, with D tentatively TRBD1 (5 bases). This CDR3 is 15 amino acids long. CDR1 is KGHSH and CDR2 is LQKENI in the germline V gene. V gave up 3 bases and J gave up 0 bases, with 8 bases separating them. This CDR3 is CASSPGLATNEKLFF. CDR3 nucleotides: TGTGCCAGCTCACCGGGACTGGCAACTAATGAAAAACTGTTTTTT.

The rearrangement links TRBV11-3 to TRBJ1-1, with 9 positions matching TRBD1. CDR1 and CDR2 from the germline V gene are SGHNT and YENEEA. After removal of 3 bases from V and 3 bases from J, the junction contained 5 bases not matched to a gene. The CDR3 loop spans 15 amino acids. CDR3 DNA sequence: TGTGCCAGCAGCTTGGGACAGGGCGCCTACACTGAAGCTTTCTTT. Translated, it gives CASSLGQGAYTEAFF.

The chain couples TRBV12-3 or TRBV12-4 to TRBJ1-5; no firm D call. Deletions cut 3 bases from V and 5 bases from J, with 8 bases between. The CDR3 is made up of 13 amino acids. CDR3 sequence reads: CASSFLRDQPQHF. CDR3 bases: TGTGCCAGCAGTTTTTTGAGGGATCAGCCCCAGCATTTT.

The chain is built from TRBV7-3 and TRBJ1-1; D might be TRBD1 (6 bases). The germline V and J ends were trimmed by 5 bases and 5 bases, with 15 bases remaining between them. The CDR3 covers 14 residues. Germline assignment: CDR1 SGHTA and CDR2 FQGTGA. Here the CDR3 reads CASSRGQRRTEAFF. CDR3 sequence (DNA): TGTGCCAGCAGCCGAGGACAGAGAAGGACTGAAGCTTTCTTT.

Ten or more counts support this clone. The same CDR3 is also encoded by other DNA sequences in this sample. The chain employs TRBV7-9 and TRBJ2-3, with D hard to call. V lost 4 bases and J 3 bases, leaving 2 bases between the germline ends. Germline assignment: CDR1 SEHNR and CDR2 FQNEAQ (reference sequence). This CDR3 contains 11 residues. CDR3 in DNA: TGTGCCAGCAGCTCAACAGATACGCAGTATTTT. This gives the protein CASSSTDTQYF.

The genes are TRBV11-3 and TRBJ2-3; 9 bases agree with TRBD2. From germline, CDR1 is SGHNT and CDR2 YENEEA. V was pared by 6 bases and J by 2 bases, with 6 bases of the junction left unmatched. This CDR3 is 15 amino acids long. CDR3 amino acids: CASSTGTSNTDTQYF. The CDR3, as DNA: TGTGCCAGCAGTACCGGGACTAGCAACACAGATACGCAGTATTTT.

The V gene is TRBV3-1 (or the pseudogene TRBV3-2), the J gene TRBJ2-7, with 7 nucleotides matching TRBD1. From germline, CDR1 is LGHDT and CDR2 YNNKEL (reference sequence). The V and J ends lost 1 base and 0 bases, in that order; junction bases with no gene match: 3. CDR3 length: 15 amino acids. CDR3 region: CASSQARDSSYEQYF. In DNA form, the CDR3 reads TGTGCCAGCAGCCAAGCCCGGGACAGCTCCTACGAGCAGTACTTC.

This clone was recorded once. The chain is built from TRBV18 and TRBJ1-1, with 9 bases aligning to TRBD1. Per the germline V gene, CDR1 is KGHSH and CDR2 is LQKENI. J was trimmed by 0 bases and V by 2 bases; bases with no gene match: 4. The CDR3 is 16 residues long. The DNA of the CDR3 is TGTGCCAGCTCACCATATGACAGGGGGTTGAACACTGAAGCTTTCTTT. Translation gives CASSPYDRGLNTEAFF.